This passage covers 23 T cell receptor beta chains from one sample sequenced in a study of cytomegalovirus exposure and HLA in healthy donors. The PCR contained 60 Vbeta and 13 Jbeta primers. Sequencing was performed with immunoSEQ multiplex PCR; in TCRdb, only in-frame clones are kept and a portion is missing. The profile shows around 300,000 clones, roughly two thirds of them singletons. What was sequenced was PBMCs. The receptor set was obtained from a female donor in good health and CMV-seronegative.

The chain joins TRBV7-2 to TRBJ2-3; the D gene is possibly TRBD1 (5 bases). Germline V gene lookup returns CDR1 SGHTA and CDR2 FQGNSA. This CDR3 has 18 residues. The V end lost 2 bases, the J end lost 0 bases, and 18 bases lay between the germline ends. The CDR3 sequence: CASSLLSGHPLSTDTQYF. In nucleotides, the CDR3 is TGTGCCAGCAGCTTACTATCTGGACACCCACTTAGCACAGATACGCAGTATTTT. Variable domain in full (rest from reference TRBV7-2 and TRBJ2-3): GAGVSQSPSNKVTEKGKDVELRCDPISGHTALYWYRQSLGQGLEFLIYFQGNSAPDKSGLPSDRFSAERTGGSVSTLTIQRTQQEDSAVYLCASSLLSGHPLSTDTQYFGPGTRLTVL.

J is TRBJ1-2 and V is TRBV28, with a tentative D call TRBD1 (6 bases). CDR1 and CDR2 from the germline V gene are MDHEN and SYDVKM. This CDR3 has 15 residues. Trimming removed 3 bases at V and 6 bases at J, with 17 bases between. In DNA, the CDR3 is TGTGCCAGCAGTTTCGGACAGACTAAACGGCATGGCTACACCTTC. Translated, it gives CASSFGQTKRHGYTF.

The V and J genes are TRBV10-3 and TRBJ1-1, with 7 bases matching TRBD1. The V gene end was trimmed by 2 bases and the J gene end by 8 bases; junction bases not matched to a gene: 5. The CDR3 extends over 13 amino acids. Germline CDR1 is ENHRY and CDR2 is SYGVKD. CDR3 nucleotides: TGTGCCATCAGTGAGCGCGGGACAGAAGAAGCTTTCTTT. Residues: CAISERGTEEAFF.

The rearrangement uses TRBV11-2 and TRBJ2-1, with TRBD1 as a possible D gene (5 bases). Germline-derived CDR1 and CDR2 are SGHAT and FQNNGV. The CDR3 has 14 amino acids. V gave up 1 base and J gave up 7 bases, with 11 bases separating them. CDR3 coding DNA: TGTGCCAGCAGCTTAGGAGCCAGGGCGAATGAGCAGTTCTTC. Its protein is CASSLGARANEQFF.

The CDR3 DNA reads TGTGCCAGCAGGAACCCCTACTCCGGGGAGCTGTTTTTT. Amino acid sequence: CASRNPYSGELFF. The V call is TRBV6-5, the J call TRBJ2-2; no firm D call. The CDR3 is made up of 13 amino acids. The germline gives CDR1 MNHEY, CDR2 SVGAGI. Trimming stripped 6 bases from V and 6 bases from J, with 11 bases between.

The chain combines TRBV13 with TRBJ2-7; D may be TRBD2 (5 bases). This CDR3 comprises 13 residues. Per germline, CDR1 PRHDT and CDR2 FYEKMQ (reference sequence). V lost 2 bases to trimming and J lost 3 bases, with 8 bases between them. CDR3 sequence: CASSLSGDYEQYF. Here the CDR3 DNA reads TGTGCCAGCAGCTTATCCGGGGACTACGAGCAGTACTTC.

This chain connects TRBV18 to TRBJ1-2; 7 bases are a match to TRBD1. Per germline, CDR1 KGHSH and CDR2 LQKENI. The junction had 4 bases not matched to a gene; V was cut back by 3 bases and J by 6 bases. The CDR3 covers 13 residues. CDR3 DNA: TGTGCCAGCTCACCCAGGGGGGTGGATGGCTACACCTTC. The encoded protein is CASSPRGVDGYTF.

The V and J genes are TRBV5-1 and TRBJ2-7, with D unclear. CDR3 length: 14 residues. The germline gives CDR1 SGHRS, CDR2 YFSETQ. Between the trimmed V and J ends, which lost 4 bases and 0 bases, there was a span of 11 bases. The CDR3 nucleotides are TGCGCCAGCAGCGAAAGACTTAGCTCCTACGAGCAGTACTTC. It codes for CASSERLSSYEQYF. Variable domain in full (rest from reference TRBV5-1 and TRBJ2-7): KAGVTQTPRYLIKTRGQQVTLSCSPISGHRSVSWYQQTPGQGLQFLFEYFSETQRNKGNFPGRFSGRQFSNSRSEMNVSTLELGDSALYLCASSERLSSYEQYFGPGTRLTVT.

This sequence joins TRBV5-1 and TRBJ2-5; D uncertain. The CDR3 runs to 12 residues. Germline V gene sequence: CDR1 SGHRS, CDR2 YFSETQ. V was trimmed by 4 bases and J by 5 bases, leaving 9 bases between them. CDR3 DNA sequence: TGCGCCAGCAGCCCCCCCTCCGAGACCCAGTACTTC. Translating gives CASSPPSETQYF.

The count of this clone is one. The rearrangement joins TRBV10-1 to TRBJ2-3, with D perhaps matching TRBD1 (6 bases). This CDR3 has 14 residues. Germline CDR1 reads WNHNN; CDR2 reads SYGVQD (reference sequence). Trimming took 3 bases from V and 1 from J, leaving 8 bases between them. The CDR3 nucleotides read TGCGCCAGCAGTGATCCAGGGGGCACAGATACGCAGTATTTT. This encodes CASSDPGGTDTQYF.

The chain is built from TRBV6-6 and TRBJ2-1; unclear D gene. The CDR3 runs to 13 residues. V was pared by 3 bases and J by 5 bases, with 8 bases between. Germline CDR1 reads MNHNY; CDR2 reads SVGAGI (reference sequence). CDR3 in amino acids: CASSYSSNNEQFF. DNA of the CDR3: TGTGCCAGCAGTTATAGCAGTAACAATGAGCAGTTCTTC.

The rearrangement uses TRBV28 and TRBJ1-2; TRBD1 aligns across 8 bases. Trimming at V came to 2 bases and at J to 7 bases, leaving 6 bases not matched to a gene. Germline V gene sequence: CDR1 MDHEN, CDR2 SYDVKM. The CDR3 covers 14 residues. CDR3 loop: CASSLPDRGGGYTF. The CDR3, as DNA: TGTGCCAGCAGTTTACCCGACAGGGGAGGTGGCTACACCTTC.

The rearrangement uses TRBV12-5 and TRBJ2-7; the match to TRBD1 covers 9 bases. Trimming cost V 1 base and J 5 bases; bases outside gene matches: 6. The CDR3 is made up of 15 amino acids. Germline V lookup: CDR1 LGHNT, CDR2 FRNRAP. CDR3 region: CASGLGGQGIHEQYF. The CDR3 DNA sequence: TGTGCTAGTGGTTTGGGGGGACAGGGAATCCACGAGCAGTACTTC.

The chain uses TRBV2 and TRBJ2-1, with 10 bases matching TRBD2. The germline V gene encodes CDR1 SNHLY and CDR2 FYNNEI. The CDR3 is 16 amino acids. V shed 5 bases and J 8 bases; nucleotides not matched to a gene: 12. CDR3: CASSRTSGGYSDEQFF. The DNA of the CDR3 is TGTGCCAGCAGTAGGACTAGCGGCGGGTATAGCGATGAGCAGTTCTTC.

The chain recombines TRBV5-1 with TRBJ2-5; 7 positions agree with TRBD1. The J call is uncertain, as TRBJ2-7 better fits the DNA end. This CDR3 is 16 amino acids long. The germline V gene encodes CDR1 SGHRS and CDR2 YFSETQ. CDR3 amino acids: CASSLTTGTVSYEQYF. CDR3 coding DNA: TGCGCCAGCAGCTTGACGACCGGGACAGTCTCCTACGAGCAGTACTTC.

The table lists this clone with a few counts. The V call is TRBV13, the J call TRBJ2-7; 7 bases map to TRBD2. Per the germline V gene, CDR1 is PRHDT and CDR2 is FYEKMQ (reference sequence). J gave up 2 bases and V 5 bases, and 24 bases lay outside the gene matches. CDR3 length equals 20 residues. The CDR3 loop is CASSPSRAEAPGGRTYEQYF. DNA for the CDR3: TGTGCCAGCAGCCCCAGCCGGGCCGAGGCCCCCGGCGGGAGAACCTACGAGCAGTACTTC.

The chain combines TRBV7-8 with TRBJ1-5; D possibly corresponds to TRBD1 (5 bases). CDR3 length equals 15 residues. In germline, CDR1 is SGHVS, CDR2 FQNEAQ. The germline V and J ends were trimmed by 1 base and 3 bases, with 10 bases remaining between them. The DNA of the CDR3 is TGTGCCAGCAGCTTAGAGGGGAGGGTCAATCAGCCCCAGCATTTT. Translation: CASSLEGRVNQPQHF.

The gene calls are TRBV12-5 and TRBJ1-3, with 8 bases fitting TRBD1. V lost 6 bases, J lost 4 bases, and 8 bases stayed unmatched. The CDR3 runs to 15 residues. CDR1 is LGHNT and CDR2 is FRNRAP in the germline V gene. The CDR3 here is CASGHDRGLGNTIYF. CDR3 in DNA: TGTGCTAGTGGCCACGACAGGGGCCTCGGAAACACCATATATTTT.

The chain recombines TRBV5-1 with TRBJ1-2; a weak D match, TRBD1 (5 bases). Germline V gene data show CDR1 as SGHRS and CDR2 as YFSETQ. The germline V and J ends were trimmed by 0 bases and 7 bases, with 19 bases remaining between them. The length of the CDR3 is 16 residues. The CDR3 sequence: CASSLDGRGGGSGYTF. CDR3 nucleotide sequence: TGCGCCAGCAGCTTGGATGGTCGGGGCGGGGGATCTGGCTACACCTTC.

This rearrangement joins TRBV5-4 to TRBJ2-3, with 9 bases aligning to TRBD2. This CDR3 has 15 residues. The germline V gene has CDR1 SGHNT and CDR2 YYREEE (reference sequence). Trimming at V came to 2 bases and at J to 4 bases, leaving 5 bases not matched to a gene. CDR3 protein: CASSLVAGVPDTQYF. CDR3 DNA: TGTGCCAGCAGCTTAGTAGCGGGAGTCCCAGATACGCAGTATTTT. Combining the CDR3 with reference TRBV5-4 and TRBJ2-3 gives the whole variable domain ETGVTQSPTHLIKTRGQQVTLRCSSQSGHNTVSWYQQALGQGPQFIFQYYREEENGRGNFPPRFSGLQFPNYSSELNVNALELDDSALYLCASSLVAGVPDTQYFGPGTRLTVL.

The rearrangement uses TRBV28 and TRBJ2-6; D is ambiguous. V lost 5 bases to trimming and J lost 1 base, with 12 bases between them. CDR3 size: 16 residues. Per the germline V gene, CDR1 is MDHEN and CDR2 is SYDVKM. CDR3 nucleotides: TGTGCCAGCAGTCCAATGGGCACTTCTGGGGCCAACGTCCTGACTTTC. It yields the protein CASSPMGTSGANVLTF.

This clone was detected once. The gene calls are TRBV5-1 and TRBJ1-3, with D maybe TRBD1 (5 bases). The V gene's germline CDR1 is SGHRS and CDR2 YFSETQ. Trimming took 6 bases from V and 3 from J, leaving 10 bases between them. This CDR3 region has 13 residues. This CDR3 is CASNPGDGNTIYF. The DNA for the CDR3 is TGCGCCAGCAACCCGGGGGATGGAAACACCATATATTTT. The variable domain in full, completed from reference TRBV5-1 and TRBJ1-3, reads KAGVTQTPRYLIKTRGQQVTLSCSPISGHRSVSWYQQTPGQGLQFLFEYFSETQRNKGNFPGRFSGRQFSNSRSEMNVSTLELGDSALYLCASNPGDGNTIYFGEGSWLTVV.

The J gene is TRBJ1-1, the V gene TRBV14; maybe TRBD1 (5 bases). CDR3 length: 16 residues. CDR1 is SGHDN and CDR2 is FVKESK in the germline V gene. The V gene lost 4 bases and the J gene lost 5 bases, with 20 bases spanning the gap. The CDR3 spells CASSLLRQGVDTEAFF. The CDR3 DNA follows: TGTGCCAGCAGCCTACTCAGGCAAGGGGTTGATACTGAAGCTTTCTTT.